This T cell receptor (beta chain) was recorded in a study of shared clonotypes between healthy human individuals. Cells designated naive CD8 were CD45RO-negative and were positively selected for CCR7, with terminally differentiated effector memory CD45RA+ cells excluded. CDR3 length equals 15 residues. The germline V gene encodes CDR1 MDHEN and CDR2 SYDVKM. V dropped 7 bases and J dropped 7; count of bases not matched to a gene: 11. Clones were sequenced by immunoSEQ multiplex PCR, and TCRdb holds only the in-frame ones, with some missing. The repertoire consists of 2 million or so clones, with approximately 94% occurring once and the leading ten covering 0.85% to 1.3%.

Sequencing used naive CD8+ T cells sorted from blood. This sequence joins TRBV28 and TRBJ1-5; 9 bases agree with TRBD1. This TCR came from a man between 18 and 29 years old in good health. The CDR3 DNA reads TGTGCCAGCACCCAGCCGGGACAGGGCATGCAGCCCCAGCATTTT. This sequence encodes CASTQPGQGMQPQHF.